The 18 T cell receptor beta chains given below trace back to one sample, sequenced in a study of T cell repertoires in cytomegalovirus infection. In TCRdb, the reads were re-called with MiXCR into one record per CDR3 protein. The profile shows hundreds of thousands of distinct CDR3 sequences, around 10% of them singletons. The sample was PBMCs. Receptor source: a human donor in good health (CMV status not recorded). Some clones in this sample may be carry-over from other donors' samples.

V is TRBV3-1 and J is TRBJ1-2, with D hard to call. Trimming removed 1 base at V and 7 bases at J, with 7 bases between. CDR1 is LGHDT, CDR2 YNNKEL, per germline (reference sequence). The CDR3 runs to 12 residues. The CDR3 DNA sequence: TGTGCCAGCAGCCAAGGGATCAGTGGCTACACCTTC. It yields the protein CASSQGISGYTF.

This clonotype was counted ten times or more. The genes are TRBV27 and TRBJ2-3; either TRBD1 or TRBD2 may supply D (5 bases each). Germline lookup yields CDR1 MNHEY and CDR2 SMNVEV (reference sequence). This CDR3 has 15 residues. Trimming removed 3 bases at V and 2 bases at J, with 12 bases between. The CDR3 sequence: CASSLRGRVTDTQYF. DNA of the CDR3: TGTGCCAGCAGTTTGAGGGGACGAGTCACAGATACGCAGTATTTT.

Many counts were recorded for this clonotype. The gene calls are TRBV7-6 and TRBJ2-6; D is ambiguous. V lost 5 bases, J lost 0 bases, and 8 bases lay in between. The germline V gene encodes CDR1 SGHVS and CDR2 FNYEAQ. The CDR3 sequence is 15 residues long. The CDR3 DNA reads TGTGCCAGCAGCCGGGTCGACTCTGGGGCCAACGTCCTGACTTTC. It is translated as CASSRVDSGANVLTF. Full variable domain (remainder filled in from reference TRBV7-6 and TRBJ2-6): GAGVSQSPRYKVTKRGQDVALRCDPISGHVSLYWYRQALGQGPEFLTYFNYEAQQDKSGLPNDRFSAERPEGSISTLTIQRTEQRDSAMYRCASSRVDSGANVLTFGAGSRLTVL.

This clonotype was counted at least ten times. V is TRBV7-3 and J is TRBJ1-3, with D perhaps matching TRBD1 (6 bases). Germline lookup yields CDR1 SGHTA and CDR2 FQGTGA. This CDR3 has 14 residues. Between the trimmed V and J ends, which lost 4 bases and 0 bases, there was a span of 7 bases. CDR3 region: CASSYRASGNTIYF. In DNA form, the CDR3 reads TGTGCCAGCAGCTACAGGGCCTCTGGAAACACCATATATTTT. Full variable domain (outside the CDR3, taken from reference TRBV7-3 and TRBJ1-3): GAGVSQTPSNKVTEKGKYVELRCDPISGHTALYWYRQSLGQGPEFLIYFQGTGAADDSGLPNDRFFAVRPEGSVSTLKIQRTERGDSAVYLCASSYRASGNTIYFGEGSWLTVV.

Ten or more counts support this clonotype. The chain carries TRBV20-1 and TRBJ2-3, with 8 bases matching TRBD2. This CDR3 region has 15 residues. Unmatched junction bases numbered 9, after V lost 5 bases and J lost 2 bases. The germline V gene has CDR1 DFQATT and CDR2 SNEGSKA (reference sequence). The chain's CDR3 is CSAPSSGALTDTQYF. DNA for the CDR3: TGCAGTGCTCCCAGTAGCGGGGCACTCACAGATACGCAGTATTTT.

The table lists this clonotype with many counts. The chain links TRBV15 to TRBJ1-4; weak D call: TRBD1 (6 bases). This CDR3 region has 16 residues. V shed 0 bases and J shed 0 bases, with 8 bases lying between them. The germline V gene has CDR1 LNHNV and CDR2 YYDKDF (reference sequence). The CDR3 nucleotides are TGTGCCACCAGCAGAGACAGGGGCGCAACTAATGAAAAACTGTTTTTT. Its protein product is CATSRDRGATNEKLFF.

Ten or more counts support this clonotype. The rearrangement joins TRBV20-1 to TRBJ2-3; 16 nucleotides agree with TRBD2. Germline CDR1 DFQATT, CDR2 SNEGSKA (reference sequence). The trim removed 5 bases at V and 5 bases at J, leaving 4 bases unmatched. The CDR3 is 15 residues long. The chain's CDR3 is CSAGTSGGAGDTQYF. CDR3 DNA: TGCAGTGCTGGGACTAGCGGGGGGGCAGGAGATACGCAGTATTTT.

There are a few counts of this clonotype. V usage is TRBV20-1 and J usage is TRBJ1-2, with D possibly matching TRBD1 (5 bases). The CDR3 runs 13 residues. V gave up 2 bases and J gave up 7 bases, with 14 bases separating them. Germline values: CDR1 DFQATT, CDR2 SNEGSKA (reference sequence). The CDR3 is CSARTGEGVGYTF. CDR3 DNA sequence: TGCAGTGCTAGAACGGGGGAGGGCGTTGGCTACACCTTC.

Ten or more counts support this clonotype. The chain has TRBV5-1 and TRBJ2-1, with D perhaps matching TRBD2 (5 bases). Germline V gives CDR1 SGHRS, CDR2 YFSETQ. V was clipped by 3 bases and J by 9 bases, with 19 bases between them. The CDR3 has 15 residues. The CDR3 loop is CASSSPQDSSIEQFF. CDR3 sequence (DNA): TGCGCCAGCAGCTCCCCTCAGGACTCATCTATTGAGCAGTTCTTC. Complete variable domain (other parts from reference TRBV5-1 and TRBJ2-1): KAGVTQTPRYLIKTRGQQVTLSCSPISGHRSVSWYQQTPGQGLQFLFEYFSETQRNKGNFPGRFSGRQFSNSRSEMNVSTLELGDSALYLCASSSPQDSSIEQFFGPGTRLTVL.

V is TRBV7-9 and J is TRBJ1-3; a possible D gene is TRBD1 (5 bases). Trimming took off 7 bases at V and 0 bases at J, with 19 bases between the two ends. This CDR3 has 17 residues. From germline, CDR1 is SEHNR and CDR2 FQNEAQ (reference sequence). The CDR3 nucleotides read TGTGCCAGCATCCATCTGGAGCAGGGATACTCTGGAAACACCATATATTTT. Its translation: CASIHLEQGYSGNTIYF.

This clonotype has at least ten counts. The V call is TRBV28, the J call TRBJ2-2; no clear D. Germline assignment: CDR1 MDHEN and CDR2 SYDVKM. This CDR3 has 14 residues. The V and J ends lost 2 bases and 5 bases respectively, with 9 bases between them. CDR3 region: CASSLGQSTGELFF. The CDR3 nucleotides are TGTGCCAGCAGTTTAGGGCAGTCTACCGGGGAGCTGTTTTTT.

This clonotype showed up many times. V gene TRBV6-2 or TRBV6-3 combines with J gene TRBJ1-1; D uncertain. Germline loops: CDR1 MNHEY, CDR2 SVGEGT. The CDR3 covers 13 residues. With 2 bases removed from V and 0 bases from J, the gap between germline ends came to 4 bases. CDR3 residues: CASSYVLNTEAFF. DNA for the CDR3: TGTGCCAGCAGTTACGTCTTGAACACTGAAGCTTTCTTT.

This clonotype occurred many times. This sequence joins TRBV13 and TRBJ1-1; the D is unclear. This CDR3 is 13 amino acids long. Germline lookup yields CDR1 PRHDT and CDR2 FYEKMQ (reference sequence). With 5 bases removed from V and 4 bases from J, the gap between germline ends came to 11 bases. CDR3 DNA: TGTGCCAGCAGCCAGCCAGGTCGCACTGAAGCTTTCTTT. Its protein is CASSQPGRTEAFF.

This clonotype was counted at least ten times. V usage is TRBV12-3 or TRBV12-4 and J usage is TRBJ2-4, with D maybe TRBD2 (5 bases). The CDR3 runs to 15 residues. V lost 5 bases, J lost 6 bases, and 17 bases lay in between. The DNA of the CDR3 is TGTGCCAGCAGTCCCACGGACTCGGGCGGAAACATTCAGTACTTC. Translation gives CASSPTDSGGNIQYF.

The rearrangement joins TRBV29-1 to TRBJ2-3; 10 bases map to TRBD1. The CDR3 contains 14 residues. Germline V CDR1 and CDR2: SQVTM, ANQGSEA. Trimming removed 6 bases from V and 4 bases from J; junction bases left unmatched: 7. DNA for the CDR3: TGCAGCGTAGCGACAGGGGGCAAGGCAGATACGCAGTATTTT. It yields the protein CSVATGGKADTQYF.

This clonotype was seen repeatedly, ten times or more. J is TRBJ2-1 and V is TRBV7-2; 8 nucleotides agree with TRBD2. This CDR3 spans 15 amino acids. Germline values: CDR1 SGHTA, CDR2 FQGNSA. Losses at the gene ends were 7 bases for V and 9 bases for J; bases not matched to a gene: 14. CDR3 sequence reads: CASTFTSGLSGEQFF. Here the CDR3 DNA reads TGTGCCAGCACCTTTACTAGCGGACTAAGCGGTGAGCAGTTCTTC.

The count of this clonotype is one. This may come from a read error, since a much larger clone is one base off. The gene calls are TRBV28 and TRBJ1-1; TRBD1 matches at 8 bases. Germline V gene data show CDR1 as MDHEN and CDR2 as SYDVKM. This CDR3 contains 14 residues. The CDR3 nucleotides are TGTGCCAGCAGACGGGGACAGGCAAGACTGGTAGCTTTGTTT. This codes for CASRRGQARLVALF.

As concerns this clonotype: A clone one base away is much larger, so this may be a read error. The chain combines TRBV2 with TRBJ2-7, with D unclear. Germline assignment: CDR1 SNHLY and CDR2 FYNNEI. The germline V and J ends were trimmed by 7 bases and 0 bases, with 13 bases remaining between them. This CDR3 comprises 14 residues. In nucleotides, the CDR3 is TGTGCCAGCAAGGGTAGAGTTAGCTCCTACGAGCAGTACTTC. This translates into CASKGRVSSYEQYF.